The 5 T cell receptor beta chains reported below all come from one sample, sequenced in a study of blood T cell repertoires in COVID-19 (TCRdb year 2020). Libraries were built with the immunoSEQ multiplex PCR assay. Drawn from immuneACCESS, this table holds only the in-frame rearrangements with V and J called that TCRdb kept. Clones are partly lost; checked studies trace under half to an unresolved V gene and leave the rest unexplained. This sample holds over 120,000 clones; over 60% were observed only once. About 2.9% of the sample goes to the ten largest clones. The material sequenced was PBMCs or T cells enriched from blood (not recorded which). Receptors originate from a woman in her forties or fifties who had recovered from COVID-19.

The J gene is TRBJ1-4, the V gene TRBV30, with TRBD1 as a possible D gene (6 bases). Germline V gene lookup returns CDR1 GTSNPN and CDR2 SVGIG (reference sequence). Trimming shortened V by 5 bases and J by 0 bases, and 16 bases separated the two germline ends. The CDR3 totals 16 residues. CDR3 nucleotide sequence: TGTGCCTGGGGGGGCAGGCTCAAAACAACTAATGAAAAACTGTTTTTT. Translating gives CAWGGRLKTTNEKLFF. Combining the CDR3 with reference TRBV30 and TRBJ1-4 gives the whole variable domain SQTIHQWPATLVQPVGSPLSLECTVEGTSNPNLYWYRQAAGRGLQLLFYSVGIGQISSEVPQNLSASRPQDRQFILSSKKLLLSDSGFYLCAWGGRLKTTNEKLFFGSGTQLSVL.

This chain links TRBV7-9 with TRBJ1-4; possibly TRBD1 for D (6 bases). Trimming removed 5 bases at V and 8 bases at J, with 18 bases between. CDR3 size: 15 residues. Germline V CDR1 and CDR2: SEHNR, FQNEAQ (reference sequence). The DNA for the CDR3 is TGTGCCAGCAGCAGCAGGACAGTAGGGGCGGAAAAACTGTTTTTT. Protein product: CASSSRTVGAEKLFF.

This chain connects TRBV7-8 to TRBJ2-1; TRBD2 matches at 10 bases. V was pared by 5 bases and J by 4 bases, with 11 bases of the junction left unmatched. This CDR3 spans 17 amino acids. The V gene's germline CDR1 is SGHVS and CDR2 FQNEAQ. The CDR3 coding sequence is TGTGCCAGCAGCAGCAGGCTAGCGGGGGACCTGTACAATGAGCAGTTCTTC. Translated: CASSSRLAGDLYNEQFF.

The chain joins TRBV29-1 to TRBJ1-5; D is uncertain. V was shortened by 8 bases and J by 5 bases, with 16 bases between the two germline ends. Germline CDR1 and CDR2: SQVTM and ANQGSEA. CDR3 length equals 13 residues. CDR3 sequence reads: CSRFEMRYQPQHF. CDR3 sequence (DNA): TGCAGCCGGTTCGAGATGAGGTATCAGCCCCAGCATTTT.

CDR3 DNA sequence: TGTGCCAGCGTACTAGCGGGAGTAGGGGAGCAGTTCTTC. Translating it yields CASVLAGVGEQFF. The chain recombines TRBV2 with TRBJ2-1; 11 bases fit TRBD2. This CDR3 region has 13 residues. With V trimmed by 8 bases and J by 10 bases, 7 bases remained unmatched. Germline V lookup: CDR1 SNHLY, CDR2 FYNNEI.